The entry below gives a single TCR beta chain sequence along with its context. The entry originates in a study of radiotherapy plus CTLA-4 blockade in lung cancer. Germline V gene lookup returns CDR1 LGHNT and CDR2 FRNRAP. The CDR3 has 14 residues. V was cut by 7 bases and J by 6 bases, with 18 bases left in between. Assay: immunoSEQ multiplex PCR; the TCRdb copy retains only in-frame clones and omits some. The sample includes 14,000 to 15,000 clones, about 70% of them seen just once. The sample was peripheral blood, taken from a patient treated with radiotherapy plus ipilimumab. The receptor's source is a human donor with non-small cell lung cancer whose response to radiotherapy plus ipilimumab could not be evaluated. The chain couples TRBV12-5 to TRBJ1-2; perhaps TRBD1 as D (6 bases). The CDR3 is CASDHPQGLHGYTF. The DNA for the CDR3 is TGTGCTAGTGACCACCCACAGGGATTGCATGGCTACACCTTC.